This T cell receptor beta chain stems from a study of blood T cell repertoires in COVID-19. Turning to the study itself: Sites in the United States, Italy and Spain provided acute and convalescent COVID-19 samples. Sample material is recorded as cDNA or gDNA derived from T cells, B-cell-depleted T cells, or PBMCs.

The CDR3 spans 17 residues. Per the germline V gene, CDR1 is SGHRS and CDR2 is YFSETQ. V was pared by 0 bases and J by 8 bases, with 11 bases of the junction left unmatched. In the original analysis: Estimated nucleated cell counts came from reference gene primer amplification. Assay: immunoSEQ multiplex PCR; the TCRdb copy retains only in-frame clones and omits some. V and J calls and clone size are as listed in that table; D and trimming were resolved from the DNA. The data hold roughly 100,000 clones, with about 83% observed a single time. The source of this sequence is a man between 40 and 49 years old with active or convalescent COVID-19. Sequenced material: peripheral blood. The rearrangement uses TRBV5-1 and TRBJ2-1, with 10 positions matching TRBD2. The CDR3 DNA sequence: TGCGCCAGCAGCTTGGCGGGCGGTAGCGGGGGGCAGGATGAGCAGTTCTTC. It is translated as CASSLAGGSGGQDEQFF.